This TCR beta chain was recorded in a study of identical twins (dated by TCRdb to the mid-2010s). Study-wide context: TCR alpha and beta repertoires from monozygotic twins, unrelated adults of various ages and cord blood were deep-sequenced to test whether fetal clonotypes persist. To rule out contamination, replicate twin experiments were performed at different times with different library preparation protocols. Results and caveats for the whole study, not just this receptor: Because the same donors could not be followed over many years, conclusions were based on cross-sectional statistical analysis. Fewer insertions were carried by abundant cord blood beta clonotypes, a similar but weaker trend appeared in young adult naive repertoires, and no such trend appeared in memory repertoires. Compared with coincidental sharing between unrelated individuals, an excess of low generation-probability sequences was observed among out-of-frame TCR alpha sequences shared between twins. Recombination models systematically underestimated out-of-frame TCR alpha sharing in monozygotic twins but agreed with sharing between unrelated individuals. In beta out-of-frame sequences, excess twin sharing was weaker, because having fewer shared sequences lowered the signal-to-noise ratio. Zero-insertion analyses could be partly confounded by invariant T cells such as MAIT and iNKT, though diverse VJ usage argued against such confounding for most clonotypes.

This clonotype was seen a handful of times. Its antigen is still unknown. It has no much larger one-base neighbor in the sample; base qualities were not kept. Every donor was a healthy Caucasian. The twin cohort comprised three pairs of female monozygotic twins, all aged about 18 to 29 years. Peripheral blood mononuclear cells were the source from which RNA for the TCR libraries was isolated. The library was produced with 5' RACE. The reads were generated on an Illumina HiSeq 2000. A universal primer binding site was introduced by template switching, and a unique molecular identifier was present in the final cDNA, enabling accurate counting of TCR cDNA molecules. Specific primers in the conserved constant-segment region were used to synthesize first-strand cDNA for the TCR alpha and beta chains. To control for contamination, each cDNA library was double barcoded with a SMART-Mk sample barcode plus Illumina barcodes. TruSeq adapter sequences, together with Illumina sample barcodes, were added in two successive PCR steps. Sequencing of the TCR alpha and beta cDNA libraries was done on the Illumina HiSeq platform using custom primers. In the authors' own workflow: MiGEC processed the raw reads to extract unique molecular identifiers, while MiXCR was used to determine the CDR3 positions. Recombination models were inferred per individual with the repgenHMM and IGoR tools using an EM algorithm. The tcR package in R was used for shared clonotype analysis, with sharing normalized by the product of cloneset sizes. To study raw recombination free of thymic and clonal selection effects, out-of-frame nonproductive sequences were analyzed. The public reads were reprocessed in TCRdb via fastp at Q25 and MiXCR, keeping in-frame beta chains. Rows are combined by CDR3 protein, so each entry shows the most common genes and DNA. In this record, the V and J calls reflect TCRdb's handling and not the investigators' own analysis. Recorded for this sample are approximately 620,000 distinct CDR3 sequences; 8.6% of them occurred a single time. Roughly 0.97% of the sample belongs to the ten largest clones.

A further study also used this sample, focusing on yellow fever vaccine responses in identical twins. The second paper further reports: The authors reported that the T cell response to vaccination in identical twins appeared partly convergent and partly personalized. In identical twins, the study followed T cell clones that responded to the vaccine with precision.

The sample was PBMCs. The TCR comes from a woman under 30 in good health.

The CDR3 protein sequence reads: CSAKGGVEAFF. The DNA reads TGCAGTGCTAAAGGGGGAGTTGAAGCTTTCTTT. This chain is built from TRBV20-1 and TRBJ1-1, and possibly TRBD1, on 6 matching bases. V and J lose 4 bases and 7 bases, and a span of 10 bases separates them. Inclusive of the bounding cysteine and phenylalanine, the CDR3 is 11 residues long. Of the read, only the CDR3 DNA is kept; its 33 bases are in frame from base 1. According to the germline V gene (reference sequence), CDR1 reads DFQATT and CDR2 reads SNEGSKA.